Listed below are T cell receptor beta chains from one sample, sequenced in a study of shared clonotypes between healthy human individuals. This table comes from immunoSEQ multiplex PCR, and its TCRdb copy is limited to in-frame clones, with some not included. The top ten clones hold about 0.13% of a sample with more than 2 million clones, roughly 94% of them seen once. The sequenced material came from naive CD4+ T cells sorted from blood. These receptor sequences come from a man aged 18-30 years in good health. Both conserved end residues are part of each CDR3. A D gene is named only where the DNA matches it firmly. Rows may omit the clone size; those that give it use once, few, many or a size class.

>17|once|TRBV25-1|TRBJ2-3|.
CASSETTGIAGTDTQYF
TGTGCCAGCAGTGAGACAACTGGGATAGCGGGCACAGATACGCAGTATTTT
>20|.|TRBV4-1|TRBJ2-5|TRBD2
CASSQNLWTSGGSFQETQYF
TGCGCCAGCAGCCAAAACCTATGGACTAGCGGGGGATCCTTCCAAGAGACCCAGTACTTC
>13|.|TRBV2|TRBJ2-5|TRBD2
CASSDFPGGTQYF
TGTGCCAGCAGTGATTTCCCGGGAGGGACCCAGTACTTC
>14|.|TRBV30|TRBJ2-7|TRBD2
CAWTRTSGSREQYF
TGTGCCTGGACCCGGACTAGCGGGAGTCGCGAGCAGTACTTC
>13|.|TRBV19|TRBJ2-3|TRBD2
CASSAAGADTQYF
TGTGCCAGTAGTGCAGCGGGGGCAGATACGCAGTATTTT
>15|.|TRBV29-1|TRBJ2-7|.
CSVRGTSNESYEQYF
TGCAGCGTGAGGGGGACGTCAAACGAGAGCTACGAGCAGTACTTC
>15|.|TRBV19|TRBJ1-5|.
CASSIGSTSNQPQHF
TGTGCCAGTAGTATCGGGTCGACTAGCAATCAGCCCCAGCATTTT
>12|.|TRBV7-6|TRBJ2-5|.
CASSFEAETQYF
TGTGCCAGCAGCTTTGAGGCCGAGACCCAGTACTTC
>14|.|TRBV19|TRBJ2-3|.
CATSPGTSTDTQYF
TGTGCCACCTCTCCCGGGACAAGCACAGATACGCAGTATTTT
>16|.|TRBV9|TRBJ2-6|TRBD1
CASSRTGGSGANVLTF
TGTGCCAGCAGTCGGACAGGGGGCAGTGGGGCCAACGTCCTGACTTTC
>14|.|TRBV10-3|TRBJ2-5|TRBD1
CAISDDRGLSRAYF
TGTGCCATCAGTGATGACAGGGGGTTATCTCGAGCGTACTTC
>15|.|TRBV7-2|TRBJ2-5|.
CASSPPVWSDETQYF
TGTGCCAGCAGCCCTCCGGTATGGAGCGATGAGACCCAGTACTTC
>12|.|TRBV6-8|TRBJ1-5|.
CASRRGNQPQHF
TGTGCCAGCAGAAGAGGGAATCAGCCCCAGCATTTT
>13|.|TRBV4-1|TRBJ2-5|TRBD1
CASSLQGPETQYF
TGCGCCAGCAGCCTACAGGGGCCAGAGACCCAGTACTTC
>14|.|TRBV5-1|TRBJ2-5|.
CASSLAGQGETQYF
TGCGCCAGCAGCTTGGCGGGGCAGGGAGAGACCCAGTACTTC
>16|.|TRBV7-2|TRBJ2-1|.
CASSLLHLSSYNEQFF
TGTGCCAGCAGCTTATTGCACTTAAGCTCCTACAATGAGCAGTTCTTC
>14|.|TRBV6-5|TRBJ1-6|.
CASSYGQGNSPLHF
TGTGCCAGCAGTTACGGGCAGGGGAATTCACCCCTCCACTTT
>14|once|TRBV5-1|TRBJ2-3|TRBD2
CASSPNIEAGGQYF
TGCGCCAGCAGCCCCAACATTGAGGCGGGGGGGCAGTATTTT
>13|.|TRBV11-2|TRBJ2-7|.
CASSFQEHIEQYF
TGTGCCAGCAGCTTCCAGGAACATATAGAGCAGTACTTC
>15|.|TRBV30|TRBJ2-3|.
CAWSVLQGLTDTQYF
TGTGCCTGGAGTGTACTGCAGGGCCTCACAGATACGCAGTATTTT
>13|.|TRBV18|TRBJ2-7|.
CASSTQVSGEQYF
TGTGCCAGCTCAACACAGGTTTCGGGGGAACAGTACTTC
>14|.|TRBV29-1|TRBJ1-5|TRBD1
CSVNAGTAGQPQHF
TGCAGCGTAAATGCCGGGACAGCGGGTCAGCCCCAGCATTTT
>14|.|TRBV5-1|TRBJ2-1|TRBD1
CASSLRGLINEQFF
TGCGCCAGCAGCCTCAGGGGGCTCATTAATGAGCAGTTCTTC
>15|.|TRBV7-2|TRBJ1-5|.
CASSPGGGSNQPQHF
TGTGCCAGCAGCCCAGGAGGGGGGAGCAATCAGCCCCAGCATTTT
>15|.|TRBV7-4|TRBJ2-1|.
CASSRLRGTYNEQFF
TGTGCCAGCAGCCGCTTACGGGGGACTTACAATGAGCAGTTCTTC
>17|once|TRBV7-2|TRBJ1-1|TRBD1
CASSSQVTTGGNTEAFF
TGTGCCAGCAGCTCACAAGTTACGACAGGGGGGAACACTGAAGCTTTCTTT
>13|.|TRBV5-6|TRBJ1-5|.
CASSIAGIQPQHF
TGTGCCAGCAGCATTGCAGGGATTCAGCCCCAGCATTTT
>15|once|TRBV27|TRBJ2-1|.
CASSSARTLLYEQFF
TGTGCCAGCAGTTCTGCAAGAACATTGTTATATGAGCAGTTCTTC
>14|.|TRBV5-1|TRBJ2-7|TRBD1
CASRVTGGAYEQYF
TGCGCCAGCAGGGTAACAGGGGGCGCCTACGAGCAGTACTTC
>13|.|TRBV7-2|TRBJ1-2|.
CASSLETNAGYTF
TGTGCCAGCAGCTTAGAGACAAATGCTGGCTACACCTTC
>16|.|TRBV18|TRBJ1-5|.
CASSPVESYGNQPQHF
TGTGCCAGCTCCCCCGTGGAGTCCTATGGCAATCAGCCCCAGCATTTT
>15|many|TRBV6-5|TRBJ2-7|TRBD2
CASSRTTSGRSEQYF
TGTGCCAGCAGCCGGACGACTAGCGGGAGGTCGGAGCAGTACTTC
>15|.|TRBV10-2|TRBJ2-5|.
CASSELAGSQETQYF
TGCGCCAGCAGTGAACTGGCGGGCTCCCAAGAGACCCAGTACTTC
>15|few|TRBV6-5|TRBJ1-6|TRBD1
CASSTGTGPGSPLHF
TGTGCCAGCAGTACCGGGACAGGGCCTGGCTCACCCCTCCACTTT
>16|.|TRBV6-6|TRBJ2-7|TRBD2
CASSYEPKRGTYEQYF
TGTGCCAGCAGTTACGAGCCCAAGCGGGGAACCTACGAGCAGTACTTC
>16|.|TRBV28|TRBJ2-5|TRBD2
CASPPRERGRQETQYF
TGTGCCAGCCCCCCTCGGGAGCGGGGACGCCAAGAGACCCAGTACTTC
>14|.|TRBV2|TRBJ2-7|.
CASSGGVLSYEQYF
TGTGCCAGCAGTGGCGGGGTCCTCTCCTACGAGCAGTACTTC
>15|.|TRBV5-1|TRBJ1-4|.
CASSPPRGSNEKLFF
TGCGCCAGCAGCCCCCCTCGGGGCTCTAATGAAAAACTGTTTTTT
>15|.|TRBV28|TRBJ1-4|.
CASSLRRATNEKLFF
TGTGCCAGCAGTTTACGTCGGGCAACTAATGAAAAACTGTTTTTT
>15|.|TRBV7-9|TRBJ2-3|.
CASSFTPGFTDTQYF
TGTGCCAGCAGCTTTACCCCAGGGTTCACAGATACGCAGTATTTT
>14|.|TRBV5-6|TRBJ1-4|.
CASSLILRDEKLFF
TGTGCCAGCAGCTTAATCCTAAGGGATGAAAAACTGTTTTTT
>15|.|TRBV18|TRBJ1-5|TRBD1
CASSPGTGSDQPQHF
TGTGCCAGCTCACCCGGGACAGGATCAGATCAGCCCCAGCATTTT
>15|.|TRBV9|TRBJ2-7|TRBD2
CASSALAGGDYEQYF
TGTGCCAGCAGCGCGCTAGCGGGAGGGGACTACGAGCAGTACTTC
>14|.|TRBV30|TRBJ2-1|.
CAWSVTSRYNEQFF
TGTGCCTGGAGTGTAACTAGCCGGTACAATGAGCAGTTCTTC
>14|.|TRBV18|TRBJ2-1|.
CASSPGLDNNEQFF
TGTGCCAGCTCACCGGGACTCGATAACAATGAGCAGTTCTTC
>15|.|TRBV9|TRBJ2-4|.
CASSVSAGKINIQYF
TGTGCCAGCAGCGTAAGTGCGGGGAAGATTAACATTCAGTACTTC
>14|.|TRBV6-4|TRBJ2-2|.
CASSVSGSTGELFF
TGTGCCAGCAGTGTCTCAGGGTCCACCGGGGAGCTGTTTTTT
>15|.|TRBV4-3|TRBJ1-1|.
CASSQGLQLNTEAFF
TGCGCCAGCAGCCAAGGTCTACAGTTGAACACTGAAGCTTTCTTT
>13|.|TRBV10-3|TRBJ2-2|.
CAISARNTGELFF
TGTGCCATCTCGGCACGGAACACCGGGGAGCTGTTTTTT
>15|.|TRBV2|TRBJ2-5|TRBD2
CASSPGLAGVETQYF
TGTGCCAGCAGCCCGGGACTAGCGGGGGTAGAGACCCAGTACTTC
>14|.|TRBV10-3|TRBJ1-4|.
CAIKGVSSNEKLFF
TGTGCCATCAAGGGGGTGTCGTCTAATGAAAAACTGTTTTTT
>16|.|TRBV6-6|TRBJ2-3|TRBD2
CASSYRGGQSTDTQYF
TGTGCCAGCAGTTATCGCGGGGGGCAGAGCACAGATACGCAGTATTTT
>14|.|TRBV9|TRBJ2-2|.
CASSVAANTGELFF
TGTGCCAGCAGCGTTGCCGCGAACACCGGGGAGCTGTTTTTT
>14|.|TRBV5-4|TRBJ2-5|TRBD2
CASSSASGGETQYF
TGTGCCAGCAGCTCCGCTAGCGGTGGAGAGACCCAGTACTTC
>16|.|TRBV10-3|TRBJ2-7|.
CAISESVPGVYYEQYF
TGTGCCATCAGTGAGTCCGTCCCAGGGGTGTACTACGAGCAGTACTTC